The 25 T cell receptor beta chains reported below all come from one sample, sequenced in a study of cytotoxic CD8 clonotypes in ibrutinib-treated CLL. Sequenced by immunoSEQ multiplex PCR; TCRdb stores in-frame clones only, minus some. The table shows around 310,000 clones, with about 77% occurring only once. The source material was PBMCs, sampled before ibrutinib treatment. These receptors came from a human donor with chronic lymphocytic leukemia.

This rearrangement joins TRBV2 to TRBJ2-6; D gene unclear. The CDR3 covers 17 residues. Germline-derived CDR1 and CDR2 are SNHLY and FYNNEI. With 2 bases removed from V and 0 bases from J, the gap between germline ends came to 11 bases. DNA for the CDR3: TGTGCCAGCAGTGAATGGTCCGGAGACTCTGGGGCCAACGTCCTGACTTTC. This sequence encodes CASSEWSGDSGANVLTF.

The chain joins TRBV28 to TRBJ2-7; 15 bases match TRBD2. This CDR3 region has 17 residues. J gave up 4 bases and V 6 bases, and 10 bases lay outside the gene matches. Germline loops: CDR1 MDHEN, CDR2 SYDVKM. The CDR3 sequence: CASSPGLAGGLLYEQYF. The DNA of the CDR3 is TGTGCCAGCAGCCCGGGACTAGCGGGAGGACTCCTATACGAGCAGTACTTC.

J is TRBJ2-1 and V is TRBV7-7; D not certain. The germline V and J ends were trimmed by 1 base and 7 bases, with 14 bases remaining between them. The CDR3 spans 15 residues. CDR1 SSHAT and CDR2 FNYEAQ come from the germline V gene (reference sequence). The CDR3 region is CASSLDMGVGNEQFF. The CDR3 nucleotides read TGTGCCAGCAGCTTAGATATGGGTGTGGGTAATGAGCAGTTCTTC.

This clone came up once. The gene calls are TRBV7-9 and TRBJ1-2; possible D gene TRBD1, 6 bases. Germline V gives CDR1 SEHNR, CDR2 FQNEAQ (reference sequence). V was shortened by 3 bases and J by 8 bases, with 16 bases between the two germline ends. This CDR3 spans 14 amino acids. This CDR3 reads CASSLEGRGGGYTF. In nucleotides, the CDR3 is TGTGCCAGCAGCTTGGAGGGCAGGGGAGGCGGCTACACCTTC.

The rearrangement uses TRBV14 and TRBJ2-7; D not certain. V was clipped by 3 bases and J by 10 bases, with 13 bases between them. The CDR3 spans 12 residues. From germline, CDR1 is SGHDN and CDR2 FVKESK. The CDR3 DNA reads TGTGCCAGCAGCCACCCTGTTGGGGTACAGTACTTC. This sequence encodes CASSHPVGVQYF.

The gene calls are TRBV27 and TRBJ2-7; D is unclear. CDR3 length: 14 residues. Trimming took off 0 bases at V and 6 bases at J, with 12 bases between the two ends. Germline V lookup: CDR1 MNHEY, CDR2 SMNVEV (reference sequence). The CDR3 DNA reads TGTGCCAGCAGTTTATCCCCGATGTTGTCCGAGCAGTACTTC. It yields the protein CASSLSPMLSEQYF.

This chain uses TRBV4-3 with TRBJ2-3; no clear D gene. CDR1 LGHNA and CDR2 YSLEER come from the germline V gene. Trimming removed 1 base at V and 3 bases at J, with 14 bases between. This CDR3 spans 16 amino acids. This chain's CDR3 is CASSQGARQRTDTQYF. CDR3 nucleotide sequence: TGCGCCAGCAGCCAAGGCGCTAGACAAAGGACAGATACGCAGTATTTT.

The genes are TRBV4-3 and TRBJ2-3; TRBD1 aligns across 7 bases. There are 17 residues in the CDR3. The V gene end was trimmed by 0 bases and the J gene end by 1 base; junction bases not matched to a gene: 7. Per germline, CDR1 LGHNA and CDR2 YSLEER. CDR3 residues: CASSQDPYGTGTDTQYF. Written as DNA, the CDR3 is TGCGCCAGCAGCCAAGATCCATACGGGACAGGCACAGATACGCAGTATTTT.

The chain carries TRBV7-2 and TRBJ1-5; D might be TRBD1 (5 bases). The ends were cut back, 1 base at V and 0 bases at J, with 10 bases in the middle. The CDR3 loop spans 16 amino acids. CDR1 SGHTA and CDR2 FQGNSA come from the germline V gene. DNA of the CDR3: TGTGCCAGCAGCTTAGTAGGCAGGGATAGCAATCAGCCCCAGCATTTT. This codes for CASSLVGRDSNQPQHF. The variable domain in full, with the rest retrieved from reference TRBV7-2 and TRBJ1-5, is GAGVSQSPSNKVTEKGKDVELRCDPISGHTALYWYRQSLGQGLEFLIYFQGNSAPDKSGLPSDRFSAERTGGSVSTLTIQRTQQEDSAVYLCASSLVGRDSNQPQHFGDGTRLSIL.

Only a few counts were recorded for this clone. The V gene is TRBV19, the J gene TRBJ1-2, with D hard to call. The CDR3 is made up of 15 amino acids. Trimming left V 1 base short and J 4 bases short, with 13 bases between. CDR1 LNHDA and CDR2 SQIVND come from the germline V gene (reference sequence). The CDR3 protein is CASSIVVQRGYGYTF. DNA of the CDR3: TGTGCCAGTAGTATAGTAGTTCAACGGGGCTATGGCTACACCTTC.

This sequence joins TRBV30 and TRBJ1-1, with D tentatively TRBD1 (5 bases). V was cut by 0 bases and J by 4 bases, with 12 bases left in between. CDR3 length: 14 amino acids. Germline-derived CDR1 and CDR2 are GTSNPN and SVGIG (reference sequence). The CDR3 region is CAWSVLSGITEAFF. The CDR3 nucleotides are TGTGCCTGGAGTGTTTTATCAGGGATCACTGAAGCTTTCTTT.

V usage is TRBV7-2 and J usage is TRBJ2-1; 10 bases are shared with TRBD2. Germline V lookup: CDR1 SGHTA, CDR2 FQGNSA. The trim removed 6 bases at V and 15 bases at J, leaving 14 bases unmatched. This CDR3 is built from 14 residues. CDR3: CASSRSASGSSAFF. As DNA, the CDR3 is TGTGCCAGCAGTCGTTCCGCTAGCGGGAGCAGCGCGTTCTTC.

The V call is TRBV9, the J call TRBJ1-3, with no clear D. Per germline, CDR1 SGDLS and CDR2 YYNGEE. CDR3 size: 17 residues. Trimming cost V 0 bases and J 2 bases, with 15 bases left between them. CDR3 sequence: CASSVDTGLLAGNTIYF. Written as DNA, the CDR3 is TGTGCCAGCAGCGTAGACACTGGTTTGCTGGCTGGAAACACCATATATTTT.

The chain has TRBV6-5 and TRBJ1-1; D call uncertain. CDR3 length equals 12 residues. The ends were cut back, 6 bases at V and 1 base at J, with 6 bases in the middle. Germline V CDR1 and CDR2: MNHEY, SVGAGI. The CDR3 DNA follows: TGTGCCAGCAGGCGTTGGAACACTGAAGCTTTCTTT. It specifies CASRRWNTEAFF.

This clone was seen just once. This sequence joins TRBV15 and TRBJ2-2; D might be TRBD2 (5 bases). CDR3 length equals 15 residues. V lost 2 bases, J lost 6 bases, and 13 bases lay in between. Germline V gives CDR1 LNHNV, CDR2 YYDKDF (reference sequence). CDR3 amino acids: CATSRIRGAPGELFF. CDR3 DNA: TGTGCCACCAGCAGAATCCGGGGAGCACCCGGGGAGCTGTTTTTT.

The genes are TRBV6-4 and TRBJ2-1, with D possibly being TRBD1 or TRBD2 (6 bases each). The CDR3 is made up of 18 amino acids. V lost 3 bases, J lost 2 bases, and 20 bases lay in between. Germline values: CDR1 MRHNA, CDR2 SNTAGT. The DNA for the CDR3 is TGTGCCAGCAGTGAGCGGGGACACGGGGGCGCACCCTACAATGAGCAGTTCTTC. Protein: CASSERGHGGAPYNEQFF.

V and J are TRBV28 and TRBJ2-1, with 7 bases that match TRBD2. V shed 7 bases and J 10 bases; nucleotides not matched to a gene: 13. The germline V gene has CDR1 MDHEN and CDR2 SYDVKM. The CDR3 covers 14 residues. CDR3 protein: CASKTPLADGEQFF. The CDR3 DNA reads TGTGCCAGCAAAACGCCTCTAGCGGATGGAGAGCAGTTCTTC.

The chain joins TRBV19 to TRBJ1-2; maybe TRBD1 (5 bases). Trimming removed 8 bases at V and 4 bases at J, with 14 bases between. This CDR3 region has 13 residues. The germline gives CDR1 LNHDA, CDR2 SQIVND (reference sequence). The CDR3 region is CASGTGTRYGYTF. The DNA for the CDR3 is TGTGCCAGTGGAACCGGGACGCGCTATGGCTACACCTTC. Full variable domain (outside the CDR3, taken from reference TRBV19 and TRBJ1-2): DGGITQSPKYLFRKEGQNVTLSCEQNLNHDAMYWYRQDPGQGLRLIYYSQIVNDFQKGDIAEGYSVSREKKESFPLTVTSAQKNPTAFYLCASGTGTRYGYTFGSGTRLTVV.

V and J are TRBV4-2 and TRBJ2-5; 7 nucleotides align to TRBD2. Looked up from germline, CDR1 is LGHNA and CDR2 is YNFKEQ. The length of the CDR3 is 17 residues. Germline trimming cut 0 bases from V and 4 bases from J; bases unmatched to any gene: 11. CDR3 bases: TGTGCCAGCAGCCAAGATTTGGCGGGAGTTCCGAGAGAGACCCAGTACTTC. Residues: CASSQDLAGVPRETQYF.

The chain employs TRBV7-2 and TRBJ2-2, with 12 bases identical to TRBD2. The V segment lost 2 bases and the J segment 6 bases; nucleotides outside the gene matches: 7. Per the germline V gene, CDR1 is SGHTA and CDR2 is FQGNSA. The CDR3 has 17 residues. The CDR3, as DNA: TGTGCCAGCAGCTTAAGAGGCCTAGCGGGAGGGGCCGGGGAGCTGTTTTTT. Amino acids: CASSLRGLAGGAGELFF.

The rearrangement links TRBV5-1 to TRBJ2-1, with TRBD2 matching over 12 bases. The CDR3 is 16 residues long. The germline V gene has CDR1 SGHRS and CDR2 YFSETQ. J gave up 10 bases and V 3 bases, and 11 bases lay outside the gene matches. CDR3 sequence: CASSSRETSGRGEQFF. For the CDR3, the DNA is TGCGCCAGCAGCTCACGCGAGACTAGCGGGAGAGGGGAGCAGTTCTTC.

Only one count was recorded for this clone. The rearrangement joins TRBV14 to TRBJ2-2; unclear D gene. CDR3 length: 13 amino acids. Germline V CDR1 and CDR2: SGHDN, FVKESK. Trimming removed 3 bases from V and 6 bases from J, with 8 bases in between. The CDR3 protein is CASSQTLAGELFF. In DNA, the CDR3 is TGTGCCAGCAGCCAGACGTTAGCCGGGGAGCTGTTTTTT.

V usage is TRBV10-3 and J usage is TRBJ2-5; 12 bases match TRBD2. Germline CDR1 and CDR2: ENHRY and SYGVKD. The CDR3 contains 15 residues. Unmatched junction bases numbered 5, after V lost 4 bases and J lost 5 bases. The CDR3 nucleotides read TGTGCCATCAGTGGCAGACTAGCGGGAGAGGAGACCCAGTACTTC. This encodes CAISGRLAGEETQYF.

This chain connects TRBV2 to TRBJ2-7, with 7 bases lining up with TRBD1. The V gene's germline CDR1 is SNHLY and CDR2 FYNNEI. The trim removed 6 bases at V and 3 bases at J, leaving 8 bases unmatched. The CDR3 runs 14 residues. The CDR3 is CASRRGQGIYEQYF. The CDR3 bases are TGTGCCAGCAGGAGGGGGCAGGGTATCTACGAGCAGTACTTC.

This sequence joins TRBV10-3 and TRBJ2-7, with 8 positions matching TRBD1. The germline gives CDR1 ENHRY, CDR2 SYGVKD. Trimming took 6 bases from V and 2 from J; bases not matched to a gene: 6. The CDR3 runs 14 residues. CDR3 amino acids: CAISPTGVAYEQYF. CDR3 DNA sequence: TGTGCCATCAGCCCGACAGGGGTGGCCTACGAGCAGTACTTC.